This T cell receptor beta chain was recovered during a study of T cells in Graves' hyperthyroidism and ophthalmopathy. The investigators amplified TCR beta CDR3 regions from RNA transcripts. HTBI primers were used for first-round RT-PCR of the TCR CDR3. One entry per CDR3 protein, called by TCRdb with MiXCR from the multiplex PCR reads. The sample lists approximately 410,000 distinct CDR3 sequences; roughly an eighth were seen once. Points on this clonotype: As yet, its antigen is unknown.

The germline V gene encodes CDR1 LNHDA and CDR2 SQIVND (reference sequence). Trimming cost V 3 bases and J 4 bases; bases outside gene matches: 6. The CDR3 has 15 amino acids. Notes on the study in general: It was a median approximately 7.1 months before onset that the model predicted ophthalmopathy.

This receptor was taken from a woman aged 18 to 35 with Graves' hyperthyroidism. Sequenced: blood. The rearrangement uses TRBV19 and TRBJ2-1; TRBD2 matches at 7 bases. CDR3 nucleotide sequence: TGTGCCAGTAGTATTTTCCTAGCGGAGTACAATGAGCAGTTCTTC. It yields the protein CASSIFLAEYNEQFF.